Listed below are T cell receptor beta chains from one sample, sequenced in a study of Ad26.COV2.S vaccination and SARS-CoV-2 variants. Generated by immunoSEQ multiplex PCR, the TCRdb table keeps only in-frame clones and is missing some. The sample contains 350,000 to 450,000 clones, about 90% of which appear only once. Material: peripheral blood, obtained in a trial of Ad26.COV2.S vaccine versus placebo. These TCRs come from a person between 18 and 65 years old who received the Ad26.COV2.S COVID-19 vaccine or a placebo. Each CDR3 is given with its conserved first and last residue. D genes are given only for firm matches. Clone size appears in some rows only: once, few, many, or a class for an expanded clone.

clone_size | cdr3_length | j_call | d_call | v_call | cdr3_aa | cdr3_nt
NA | 13 | TRBJ2-1 | NA | TRBV7-9 | CASSLGIDNEQFF | TGTGCCAGCAGCTTAGGAATAGACAATGAGCAGTTCTTC
NA | 15 | TRBJ1-4 | NA | TRBV19 | CASSISTPGGEKLFF | TGTGCCAGTAGTATTTCTACCCCCGGGGGTGAAAAACTGTTTTTT
NA | 16 | TRBJ1-2 | NA | TRBV3-1/TRBV3-2 | CASSQEVQGRNYGYTF | TGTGCCAGCAGCCAAGAGGTCCAGGGAAGGAACTATGGCTACACCTTC
NA | 15 | TRBJ1-2 | NA | TRBV5-5 | CASSPPSGIDYGYTF | TGTGCCAGCAGCCCCCCTTCGGGGATTGACTATGGCTACACCTTC
NA | 19 | TRBJ1-4 | NA | TRBV4-3 | CASSHPPLDGLEVCGKLFF | TGCGCCAGCAGCCACCCCCCATTAGACGGGCTCGAGGTATGTGGAAAACTGTTTTTT
NA | 15 | TRBJ1-4 | NA | TRBV14 | CASSHKGERSEKLFF | TGTGCCAGCAGCCATAAAGGGGAGAGAAGTGAAAAACTGTTTTTT
NA | 14 | TRBJ1-1 | NA | TRBV27 | CASSLGTRETEAFF | TGTGCCAGCAGTTTGGGGACCCGAGAGACTGAAGCTTTCTTT
NA | 13 | TRBJ2-7 | NA | TRBV13 | CASSQVGGHEQYF | TGTGCCAGCAGTCAGGTGGGGGGGCACGAGCAGTACTTC
NA | 13 | TRBJ1-2 | TRBD1 | TRBV12-3/TRBV12-4 | CASSTRTGEGYTF | TGTGCCAGCAGTACCCGGACAGGGGAAGGCTACACCTTC
NA | 16 | TRBJ2-7 | NA | TRBV5-1 | CASSLALIAGPRVLYF | TGCGCCAGCAGCTTGGCCCTCATTGCAGGGCCCCGGGTTCTGTACTTC
NA | 13 | TRBJ2-6 | NA | TRBV19 | CASMDTLANVLTF | TGTGCCAGTATGGACACATTGGCCAACGTCCTGACTTTC
NA | 15 | TRBJ2-5 | NA | TRBV7-8 | CASSRRTGWGETQYF | TGTGCCAGCAGCCGACGTACGGGGTGGGGGGAGACCCAGTACTTC
once | 13 | TRBJ1-1 | NA | TRBV5-1 | CASSLTANTEAFF | TGCGCCAGCAGCTTGACAGCGAACACTGAAGCTTTCTTT
NA | 16 | TRBJ2-1 | TRBD2 | TRBV6-2/TRBV6-3 | CASSYWSGGARNEQFF | TGTGCCAGCAGTTACTGGAGCGGGGGGGCCAGGAATGAGCAGTTCTTC
NA | 14 | TRBJ1-1 | NA | TRBV27 | CASSLGHGNTEAFF | TGTGCCAGCAGTTTAGGGCACGGGAACACTGAAGCTTTCTTT
NA | 13 | TRBJ1-3 | NA | TRBV29-1 | CSVEKGTGNTIYF | TGCAGCGTGGAAAAAGGGACAGGAAACACCATATATTTT
NA | 13 | TRBJ1-6 | NA | TRBV30 | CAWSTQGNSPLHF | TGTGCCTGGAGTACGCAGGGGAATTCACCCCTCCACTTT